The 13 T cell receptor beta chains reported below all come from one sample, sequenced in a study of identical twins. TCRdb re-called the 5' RACE reads through MiXCR, storing one row per CDR3 protein. The table has 220,000 or so distinct CDR3 sequences, around 6.6% seen once. This sample also belongs to another study, concerning yellow fever vaccine responses in identical twins.

Specimen: memory (CD45RO+) T cells sorted from blood. The receptor set was obtained from a young woman in good health.

At least ten counts were recorded for this clonotype. This chain links TRBV24-1 with TRBJ2-1, with D perhaps matching TRBD1 or TRBD2 (5 bases each). CDR3 length equals 15 residues. Germline V gene data show CDR1 as KGHDR and CDR2 as SFDVKD. Trimming took off 5 bases at V and 4 bases at J, with 14 bases between the two ends. Here the CDR3 reads CATSAPRGAYNEQFF. In nucleotides, the CDR3 is TGTGCCACCAGTGCCCCTAGGGGAGCTTACAATGAGCAGTTCTTC.

This chain connects TRBV24-1 to TRBJ2-2, with 10 bases lining up with TRBD1. With V trimmed by 0 bases and J by 3 bases, 3 bases remained unmatched. The germline V gene encodes CDR1 KGHDR and CDR2 SFDVKD. The CDR3 runs to 17 residues. The CDR3 DNA sequence: TGTGCCACCAGTGATTTGTCCGGGACAGGGGACACCGGGGAGCTGTTTTTT. Its translation is CATSDLSGTGDTGELFF.

Ten or more counts support this clonotype. The V gene is TRBV6-1, the J gene TRBJ1-5; D ambiguous. In germline, CDR1 is MNHNS, CDR2 SASEGT. V was pared by 6 bases and J by 0 bases, with 12 bases between. The CDR3 has 15 residues. In nucleotides, the CDR3 is TGTGCCAGCAGCCCGCTCAGAAATAGCAATCAGCCCCAGCATTTT. As protein: CASSPLRNSNQPQHF.

This rearrangement joins TRBV10-3 to TRBJ2-2; TRBD2 agrees at 9 bases. The CDR3 consists of 14 residues. CDR1 and CDR2 from the germline V gene are ENHRY and SYGVKD. J gave up 7 bases and V 5 bases, and 5 bases lay outside the gene matches. The chain's CDR3 is CAISLAGADGELFF. CDR3 nucleotides: TGTGCCATCAGTTTAGCGGGAGCGGACGGGGAGCTGTTTTTT.

This clonotype came up a few times. The CDR3 loop is CATSRTDRDRGRNTEAFF. The CDR3 DNA reads TGTGCCACCAGCAGAACCGACCGGGACAGGGGAAGGAACACTGAAGCTTTCTTT. V usage is TRBV15 and J usage is TRBJ1-1; 10 bases match TRBD1. Trimming cost V 2 bases and J 1 base; bases outside gene matches: 10. Looked up from germline, CDR1 is LNHNV and CDR2 is YYDKDF (reference sequence). The CDR3 runs 18 residues.

This clonotype came up many times. CDR3 DNA sequence: TGCAGTGCTAGAGATCGGCTGGCGGGGGGGACCGGGGAGCTGTTTTTT. Amino acid sequence: CSARDRLAGGTGELFF. The gene calls are TRBV20-1 and TRBJ2-2, with TRBD2 matching over 9 bases. The V segment lost 0 bases and the J segment 5 bases; nucleotides outside the gene matches: 7. The CDR3 is 16 residues long. CDR1 and CDR2 from the germline V gene are DFQATT and SNEGSKA (reference sequence).

The V call is TRBV7-9, the J call TRBJ2-1; TRBD1 matches at 7 bases. Germline assignment: CDR1 SEHNR and CDR2 FQNEAQ (reference sequence). CDR3 length: 14 residues. Trimming cost V 2 bases and J 8 bases; bases outside gene matches: 6. The CDR3 DNA is TGTGCCAGCAGCTTACGGGGACAGTCGTATGAGCAGTTCTTC. Protein: CASSLRGQSYEQFF.

Many counts were recorded for this clonotype. V gene TRBV5-1 combines with J gene TRBJ2-1; 11 bases align to TRBD1. The CDR3 is 18 residues long. CDR1 is SGHRS and CDR2 is YFSETQ in the germline V gene. V shed 3 bases and J 8 bases; nucleotides not matched to a gene: 16. Here the CDR3 DNA reads TGCGCCAGCAGCTACGGGACAGGGGGTCCCCTCCTACAATATGAGCAGTTCTTC. Translated, it gives CASSYGTGGPLLQYEQFF.

In its sample, this clonotype was seen many times. The chain carries TRBV12-3 or TRBV12-4 and TRBJ2-7, with TRBD1 matching over 7 bases. The CDR3 length is 15 residues. Germline trimming cut 6 bases from V and 0 bases from J; bases unmatched to any gene: 8. The CDR3 DNA reads as TGTGCCAGCAGACTAGGGACAGTAAGCTCCTACGAGCAGTACTTC. Translation: CASRLGTVSSYEQYF.

This clonotype was seen ten or more times. The gene calls are TRBV5-1 and TRBJ1-1; tentatively, D is TRBD1 (6 bases). Per germline, CDR1 SGHRS and CDR2 YFSETQ. The CDR3 is made up of 13 amino acids. Trimming shortened V by 0 bases and J by 6 bases, and 9 bases separated the two germline ends. CDR3 in amino acids: CASSLVTGPEAFF. Written as DNA, the CDR3 is TGCGCCAGCAGCTTGGTGACAGGCCCTGAAGCTTTCTTT. Full variable domain (outside the CDR3, taken from reference TRBV5-1 and TRBJ1-1): KAGVTQTPRYLIKTRGQQVTLSCSPISGHRSVSWYQQTPGQGLQFLFEYFSETQRNKGNFPGRFSGRQFSNSRSEMNVSTLELGDSALYLCASSLVTGPEAFFGQGTRLTVV.

There are a few counts of this clonotype. The J gene is TRBJ2-2, the V gene TRBV10-3, with D unclear. Germline V CDR1 and CDR2: ENHRY, SYGVKD. Trimming took 9 bases from V and 5 from J, leaving 10 bases between them. The CDR3 runs 12 residues. The CDR3 sequence: CAIATSTGELFF. In DNA, the CDR3 is TGTGCCATAGCTACGAGTACCGGGGAGCTGTTTTTT.

This clonotype was counted a few times. The V and J genes are TRBV12-3 or TRBV12-4 and TRBJ1-3; D possibly corresponds to TRBD1 (5 bases). The CDR3 loop spans 14 amino acids. Deletions cut 4 bases from V and 0 bases from J, with 7 bases between. CDR3 DNA: TGTGCCAGCAGTTCACAGGTCTCTGGAAACACCATATATTTT. The encoded protein is CASSSQVSGNTIYF.

CDR3 protein: CASSLVANGELFF. CDR3 DNA: TGTGCCAGCAGCTTAGTGGCAAACGGGGAGCTGTTTTTT. V is TRBV11-2 and J is TRBJ2-2; D call uncertain. Trimming removed 1 base from V and 7 bases from J, with 7 bases in between. The CDR3 is made up of 13 amino acids. Germline CDR1 SGHAT, CDR2 FQNNGV.